These 13 T cell receptor beta chains came from one sample sequenced in a study of blood T cell repertoires in COVID-19. Profiling relied on immunoSEQ multiplex PCR, and the TCRdb table lists in-frame clones only, not all of them. Among over 250,000 clones listed, approximately 90% were seen once. The sample consisted of peripheral blood. These receptors originate from a woman aged 45-60 years with COVID-19, enrolled during active disease.

This chain uses TRBV14 with TRBJ1-6, with unresolved D. The ends were cut back, 0 bases at V and 9 bases at J, with 15 bases in the middle. Germline lookup yields CDR1 SGHDN and CDR2 FVKESK. This CDR3 has 16 amino acids. CDR3 nucleotides: TGTGCCAGCAGCCAAGATGGCGGGGTCTGGGGTTCACCCCTCCACTTT. Protein product: CASSQDGGVWGSPLHF.

This chain joins TRBV27 and TRBJ2-2; the match to TRBD1 covers 8 bases. Germline V lookup: CDR1 MNHEY, CDR2 SMNVEV (reference sequence). The CDR3 sequence is 15 residues long. V was clipped by 7 bases and J by 1 base; unmatched bases: 5. CDR3 nucleotide sequence: TGTGCCAGCAATAAGGACAGGGTGAACACCGGGGAGCTGTTTTTT. Translated: CASNKDRVNTGELFF.

The rearrangement links TRBV23-1 to TRBJ2-1, with D perhaps TRBD1 (6 bases). TRBV23-1 is recorded as an ORF, its role being uncertain. The V and J ends lost 7 bases and 6 bases respectively, with 22 bases between them. The CDR3 has 16 residues. CDR3 bases: TGCGCCAGCACCCCAGGGGTCCCTTCCACGGGCAATGAGCAGTTCTTC. It is translated as CASTPGVPSTGNEQFF.

The chain carries TRBV12-3 or TRBV12-4 and TRBJ1-6, with TRBD1 identical over 8 bases. The CDR3 totals 13 residues. The J segment lost 9 bases and the V segment lost 6 bases, leaving 4 bases of the junction unmatched. The CDR3 DNA is TGTGCCAGCAGCGGACAGGGCGGTTCACCCCTCCACTTT. It encodes CASSGQGGSPLHF.

The chain has TRBV27 and TRBJ2-1; 8 bases align to TRBD1. Losses at the gene ends were 5 bases for V and 13 bases for J; bases not matched to a gene: 4. CDR3 length equals 11 residues. CDR1 MNHEY and CDR2 SMNVEV come from the germline V gene (reference sequence). In DNA, the CDR3 is TGTGCCAGCAGTGCCGGGACAGGCCAGTTCTTC. This gives the protein CASSAGTGQFF.

This clone has only a few counts. The chain employs TRBV12-3 or TRBV12-4 and TRBJ1-1; possibly TRBD1 for D (5 bases). The CDR3 totals 11 residues. Trimming shortened V by 7 bases and J by 4 bases, and 7 bases separated the two germline ends. CDR3 loop: CASKDSTEAFF. CDR3 bases: TGTGCCAGCAAAGACAGCACTGAAGCTTTCTTT.

The chain uses TRBV11-2 and TRBJ2-1; D perhaps matches TRBD2 (6 bases). The CDR3 length is 15 residues. Germline CDR1 reads SGHAT; CDR2 reads FQNNGV. V was clipped by 3 bases and J by 5 bases, with 14 bases between them. The chain's CDR3 is CASSFRLEPHNEQFF. CDR3 nucleotides: TGTGCCAGCAGCTTCAGACTAGAACCCCACAATGAGCAGTTCTTC.

The chain combines TRBV5-5 with TRBJ1-5; D ambiguous. The ends were cut back, 0 bases at V and 0 bases at J, with 7 bases in the middle. The V gene's germline CDR1 is SGHKS and CDR2 YYEKEE (reference sequence). The CDR3 is 15 amino acids. CDR3 sequence: CASSLAPDSNQPQHF. The CDR3 DNA reads TGTGCCAGCAGCTTGGCTCCAGATAGCAATCAGCCCCAGCATTTT.

A single count supports this clone. This sequence joins TRBV4-1 and TRBJ1-4, with D maybe TRBD1 (6 bases). Germline CDR1 is MGHRA and CDR2 is YSYEKL. There are 15 residues in the CDR3. The V end lost 3 bases, the J end lost 4 bases, and 12 bases lay between the germline ends. For the CDR3, the DNA is TGCGCCAGCAGCCAGATAAGGGGGGGTAATGAAAAACTGTTTTTT. This encodes CASSQIRGGNEKLFF.

This clone has a handful of counts. This chain connects TRBV7-7 to TRBJ2-3; 8 bases fit TRBD1. The length of the CDR3 is 15 residues. Losses at the gene ends were 6 bases for V and 2 bases for J; bases not matched to a gene: 7. From germline, CDR1 is SSHAT and CDR2 FNYEAQ (reference sequence). CDR3 DNA: TGTGCCAGCAGTTCCGGGACAGGAGACACAGATACGCAGTATTTT. This codes for CASSSGTGDTDTQYF.

The rearrangement links TRBV19 to TRBJ2-3; weak D call: TRBD2 (5 bases). Germline-derived CDR1 and CDR2 are LNHDA and SQIVND (reference sequence). V dropped 7 bases and J dropped 8 bases, with 22 bases sitting between them. The CDR3 length is 15 residues. The CDR3 sequence: CASKEAAARLGTQYF. CDR3 sequence (DNA): TGTGCCAGTAAGGAAGCGGCAGCCCGTCTAGGTACGCAGTATTTT.

The chain has TRBV5-4 and TRBJ2-7; a weak D match, TRBD1 (6 bases). CDR3 length: 16 residues. Looked up from germline, CDR1 is SGHNT and CDR2 is YYREEE (reference sequence). Trimming stripped 0 bases from V and 1 base from J, with 14 bases between. CDR3 loop: CASSLAVQGNSYEQYF. The CDR3 bases are TGTGCCAGCAGCTTGGCCGTACAGGGCAATTCCTACGAGCAGTACTTC.

J is TRBJ1-5 and V is TRBV10-3; a weak D match, TRBD1 (6 bases). The CDR3 consists of 17 residues. Trimming removed 3 bases from V and 4 bases from J, with 19 bases in between. Per the germline V gene, CDR1 is ENHRY and CDR2 is SYGVKD. The CDR3 loop reads CAISDKDLARGNQPQHF. The DNA for the CDR3 is TGTGCCATCAGTGATAAGGACCTAGCCAGGGGTAATCAGCCCCAGCATTTT.